The subject of this entry is one T cell receptor beta chain. This CDR3 has 23 amino acids. V gave up 0 bases and J gave up 4 bases, with 37 bases separating them. This sample is part of a study of blood T cell repertoires in COVID-19. Whole-study context: There were acute and convalescent COVID-19 samples, and they came from the United States, Italy and Spain.

Repertoires were generated with immunoSEQ multiplex PCR, while TCRdb's copy carries only in-frame clones and drops some. The top ten clones hold roughly 1% of a sample with nearly 350,000 clones, more than 75% of them seen once. Cohorts were assigned according to the clinical history that participants reported. The source of this sequence is a woman aged 25 to 39 who had recovered from COVID-19. This chain joins TRBV23-1 and TRBJ2-7; D is possibly TRBD1 (5 bases). TRBV23-1 is an ORF, and what it does is uncertain. Specimen: PBMCs or T cells enriched from blood (not recorded which). CDR3 DNA sequence: TGCGCCAGCAGTCAATCCCGAAGCCCCCCCAGGGCGAACTACCATACCGCCGTTTACGAGCAGTACTTC. Protein product: CASSQSRSPPRANYHTAVYEQYF.